Listed below are T cell receptor beta chains from one sample, sequenced in a study of cytotoxic CD8 clonotypes in ibrutinib-treated CLL. Here immunoSEQ multiplex PCR was the method, and the copy in TCRdb shows in-frame clones only, minus some. The profile shows some 350,000 clones, approximately 67% of them singletons. Material: PBMCs, obtained after 36 months of ibrutinib treatment. All receptors derive from a human donor with chronic lymphocytic leukemia. Both conserved end residues are part of each CDR3. D genes are given only for firm matches. Expanded clones get a size class; other rows say once, few or many, or leave the size out.

J gene: TRBJ1-2; V gene: TRBV5-1; clone size: NA; D gene: NA; CDR3 protein: CASTREGSYGYTF; CDR3 DNA: TGCGCCAGCACCCGAGAGGGTAGCTATGGCTACACCTTC
J gene: TRBJ2-1; V gene: TRBV5-4; clone size: NA; D gene: TRBD2; CDR3 protein: CASSTGLATYNEQFF; CDR3 DNA: TGTGCCAGCAGCACGGGACTAGCAACGTACAATGAGCAGTTCTTC
J gene: TRBJ2-7; V gene: TRBV2; clone size: few; D gene: NA; CDR3 protein: CASRTGTQNNEQYF; CDR3 DNA: TGTGCCAGCCGTACCGGGACCCAGAACAACGAGCAGTACTTC
J gene: TRBJ2-1; V gene: TRBV2; clone size: few; D gene: NA; CDR3 protein: CASSGPGGPYNEQFF; CDR3 DNA: TGTGCCAGCAGTGGCCCCGGGGGACCCTACAATGAGCAGTTCTTC
J gene: TRBJ2-1; V gene: TRBV7-3; clone size: NA; D gene: NA; CDR3 protein: CASSLSSALQFF; CDR3 DNA: TGTGCCAGCAGCTTATCGTCCGCGCTGCAGTTCTTC
J gene: TRBJ1-2; V gene: TRBV18; clone size: NA; D gene: NA; CDR3 protein: CASSPWKTVFGYGYTF; CDR3 DNA: TGTGCCAGCTCACCCTGGAAAACAGTGTTTGGCTATGGCTACACCTTC
J gene: TRBJ2-7; V gene: TRBV2; clone size: NA; D gene: NA; CDR3 protein: CASSELGEQYF; CDR3 DNA: TGTGCCAGCAGTGAATTGGGGGAGCAGTACTTC
J gene: TRBJ2-1; V gene: TRBV5-4; clone size: NA; D gene: TRBD1; CDR3 protein: CASSSPTGRDEQFF; CDR3 DNA: TGTGCCAGCAGTTCACCGACAGGGCGGGATGAGCAGTTCTTC
J gene: TRBJ2-5; V gene: TRBV11-2; clone size: few; D gene: NA; CDR3 protein: CASGDRLSQETQYF; CDR3 DNA: TGTGCCAGCGGAGATAGACTATCCCAAGAGACCCAGTACTTC
J gene: TRBJ2-7; V gene: TRBV5-4; clone size: NA; D gene: TRBD2; CDR3 protein: CASSLAGGFDEQYF; CDR3 DNA: TGTGCCAGCAGCCTAGCGGGAGGCTTCGACGAGCAGTACTTC
J gene: TRBJ1-6; V gene: TRBV5-4; clone size: NA; D gene: NA; CDR3 protein: CASSSPMGSYNSPLHF; CDR3 DNA: TGTGCCAGCAGCTCCCCTATGGGCTCCTATAATTCACCCCTCCACTTT
J gene: TRBJ2-5; V gene: TRBV28; clone size: NA; D gene: TRBD1; CDR3 protein: CASSLFVQGAETQYF; CDR3 DNA: TGTGCCAGCAGTTTATTCGTACAGGGGGCCGAGACCCAGTACTTC
J gene: TRBJ2-7; V gene: TRBV5-1; clone size: NA; D gene: TRBD1; CDR3 protein: CASSAPGQGTREQYF; CDR3 DNA: TGCGCCAGCAGCGCCCCGGGACAGGGTACGAGGGAGCAGTACTTC
J gene: TRBJ2-3; V gene: TRBV28; clone size: NA; D gene: NA; CDR3 protein: CASGRDTQYF; CDR3 DNA: TGTGCCAGCGGGAGGGATACGCAGTATTTT
J gene: TRBJ2-7; V gene: TRBV10-3; clone size: NA; D gene: TRBD1; CDR3 protein: CAISRDRDYEQYF; CDR3 DNA: TGTGCCATCAGTCGGGACAGAGACTACGAGCAGTACTTC
J gene: TRBJ2-7; V gene: TRBV6-1; clone size: NA; D gene: TRBD1; CDR3 protein: CASSEGTGQGARSYEQYF; CDR3 DNA: TGTGCCAGCAGTGAAGGGACGGGACAGGGGGCGCGGTCCTACGAGCAGTACTTC
J gene: TRBJ2-7; V gene: TRBV11-2; clone size: few; D gene: NA; CDR3 protein: CASSLPGTAAYEQYF; CDR3 DNA: TGTGCCAGCAGCCTTCCCGGGACGGCTGCCTACGAGCAGTACTTC
J gene: TRBJ2-2; V gene: TRBV10-3; clone size: once; D gene: NA; CDR3 protein: CAIRRNTGELFF; CDR3 DNA: TGTGCCATCAGGAGAAACACCGGGGAGCTGTTTTTT
J gene: TRBJ2-3; V gene: TRBV9; clone size: NA; D gene: NA; CDR3 protein: CASSVFLGTDTQYF; CDR3 DNA: TGTGCCAGCAGCGTATTCCTAGGCACAGATACGCAGTATTTT
J gene: TRBJ2-1; V gene: TRBV13; clone size: NA; D gene: NA; CDR3 protein: CASSLDGPEPDNEQFF; CDR3 DNA: TGTGCCAGCAGCTTAGATGGTCCGGAGCCCGACAATGAGCAGTTCTTC
J gene: TRBJ2-5; V gene: TRBV19; clone size: few; D gene: NA; CDR3 protein: CASSIPGPRQTQYF; CDR3 DNA: TGTGCCAGTAGTATACCGGGCCCTCGACAGACCCAGTACTTC
J gene: TRBJ2-5; V gene: TRBV9; clone size: NA; D gene: NA; CDR3 protein: CASSVGALASETQYF; CDR3 DNA: TGTGCCAGCAGCGTAGGAGCCCTAGCTTCAGAGACCCAGTACTTC
J gene: TRBJ2-1; V gene: TRBV27; clone size: NA; D gene: NA; CDR3 protein: CASSLSLREQFF; CDR3 DNA: TGTGCCAGCAGTTTATCGCTCAGGGAGCAGTTCTTC
J gene: TRBJ1-5; V gene: TRBV27; clone size: NA; D gene: NA; CDR3 protein: CASRARFNQPQHF; CDR3 DNA: TGTGCCAGCAGGGCTCGGTTTAATCAGCCCCAGCATTTT
J gene: TRBJ1-1; V gene: TRBV4-1; clone size: once; D gene: NA; CDR3 protein: CASSQGERGPNTEAFF; CDR3 DNA: TGCGCCAGCAGCCAAGGGGAAAGGGGCCCGAACACTGAAGCTTTCTTT
J gene: TRBJ2-7; V gene: TRBV6-1; clone size: NA; D gene: NA; CDR3 protein: CASSEERTDSSQTYEQYF; CDR3 DNA: TGTGCCAGCAGTGAAGAGAGGACAGACTCATCTCAAACCTACGAGCAGTACTTC
J gene: TRBJ2-4; V gene: TRBV4-3; clone size: NA; D gene: TRBD2; CDR3 protein: CASSQGLAKNIQYF; CDR3 DNA: TGCGCCAGCAGCCAAGGACTAGCGAAAAACATTCAGTACTTC
J gene: TRBJ2-1; V gene: TRBV4-3; clone size: NA; D gene: TRBD1; CDR3 protein: CASSRSHRDRGDNEQFF; CDR3 DNA: TGCGCCAGCAGCCGAAGTCACCGGGACAGGGGTGACAATGAGCAGTTCTTC
J gene: TRBJ2-7; V gene: TRBV10-2; clone size: few; D gene: NA; CDR3 protein: CASRRGSLSYEQYF; CDR3 DNA: TGCGCCAGCCGCCGAGGGAGCCTCTCCTACGAGCAGTACTTC
J gene: TRBJ2-1; V gene: TRBV5-4; clone size: NA; D gene: TRBD2; CDR3 protein: CASSLVGLAGGSSYNEQFF; CDR3 DNA: TGTGCCAGCAGCTTGGTCGGACTAGCGGGAGGAAGCTCCTACAATGAGCAGTTCTTC
J gene: TRBJ1-3; V gene: TRBV5-3; clone size: once; D gene: TRBD1; CDR3 protein: CARSPRDRGMTRTGNTIYF; CDR3 DNA: TGTGCCAGAAGCCCCCGGGACAGGGGTATGACAAGGACTGGAAACACCATATATTTT
J gene: TRBJ1-1; V gene: TRBV27; clone size: NA; D gene: NA; CDR3 protein: CASSRTSGTKPEAFF; CDR3 DNA: TGTGCCAGCAGTCGTACGTCAGGGACCAAGCCTGAAGCTTTCTTT
J gene: TRBJ2-7; V gene: TRBV27; clone size: NA; D gene: TRBD1; CDR3 protein: CASSLSTDRGFPYEQYF; CDR3 DNA: TGTGCCAGCAGTTTATCCACGGACAGGGGGTTTCCCTACGAGCAGTACTTC
J gene: TRBJ1-2; V gene: TRBV18; clone size: few; D gene: TRBD1; CDR3 protein: CASSLDRGGYGYTF; CDR3 DNA: TGTGCCAGCTCACTGGACAGGGGGGGCTATGGCTACACCTTC
J gene: TRBJ2-3; V gene: TRBV20-1; clone size: many; D gene: NA; CDR3 protein: CSALRDTQYF; CDR3 DNA: TGCAGTGCTCTCCGGGATACGCAGTATTTT
J gene: TRBJ1-1; V gene: TRBV6-1; clone size: NA; D gene: NA; CDR3 protein: CASFGRPRSEAFF; CDR3 DNA: TGTGCCAGCTTCGGACGACCGCGATCTGAAGCTTTCTTT
J gene: TRBJ2-5; V gene: TRBV4-3; clone size: NA; D gene: NA; CDR3 protein: CASSQDLPNPGKTQETQYF; CDR3 DNA: TGCGCCAGCAGCCAAGATCTCCCAAACCCGGGGAAAACCCAAGAGACCCAGTACTTC
J gene: TRBJ2-1; V gene: TRBV12-5; clone size: NA; D gene: NA; CDR3 protein: CASGLGGGPFGEQFF; CDR3 DNA: TGTGCTAGTGGTTTAGGGGGAGGGCCTTTCGGGGAGCAGTTCTTC
J gene: TRBJ2-7; V gene: TRBV5-5; clone size: NA; D gene: TRBD2; CDR3 protein: CASSLRTSGIFEQYF; CDR3 DNA: TGTGCCAGCAGCTTGCGGACTAGCGGGATCTTCGAGCAGTACTTC
J gene: TRBJ2-1; V gene: TRBV10-1; clone size: NA; D gene: NA; CDR3 protein: CASSEYSSGRNEQFF; CDR3 DNA: TGCGCCAGCAGTGAGTATAGTAGCGGCAGGAATGAGCAGTTCTTC
J gene: TRBJ2-1; V gene: TRBV25-1; clone size: NA; D gene: NA; CDR3 protein: CASGDNEQFF; CDR3 DNA: TGTGCCAGCGGAGACAATGAGCAGTTCTTC
J gene: TRBJ1-5; V gene: TRBV29-1; clone size: NA; D gene: NA; CDR3 protein: CSVGNRDINQPQHF; CDR3 DNA: TGCAGCGTCGGGAACCGGGACATCAATCAGCCCCAGCATTTT
J gene: TRBJ2-5; V gene: TRBV10-3; clone size: NA; D gene: NA; CDR3 protein: CAISAGGGGLRETQYF; CDR3 DNA: TGTGCCATCAGTGCTGGGGGGGGCGGCCTTCGGGAGACCCAGTACTTC
J gene: TRBJ2-3; V gene: TRBV12-5; clone size: NA; D gene: NA; CDR3 protein: CASGLNFARSTDTQYF; CDR3 DNA: TGTGCTAGTGGTTTAAATTTCGCCCGTAGCACAGATACGCAGTATTTT
J gene: TRBJ2-1; V gene: TRBV9; clone size: NA; D gene: TRBD2; CDR3 protein: CASSLGTSGDEQFF; CDR3 DNA: TGTGCCAGCAGCCTGGGGACTAGCGGGGATGAGCAGTTCTTC
J gene: TRBJ1-2; V gene: TRBV5-1; clone size: NA; D gene: TRBD1; CDR3 protein: CASSDGTGVRYTF; CDR3 DNA: TGCGCCAGCAGCGACGGGACAGGGGTTCGCTACACCTTC
J gene: TRBJ2-7; V gene: TRBV27; clone size: NA; D gene: TRBD2; CDR3 protein: CASSLFSGSHEQYF; CDR3 DNA: TGTGCCAGCAGTTTATTTAGCGGGAGCCACGAGCAGTACTTC
J gene: TRBJ1-2; V gene: TRBV4-1; clone size: few; D gene: NA; CDR3 protein: CASSQRDNYGYTF; CDR3 DNA: TGCGCCAGCAGCCAACGAGACAACTATGGCTACACCTTC
J gene: TRBJ2-1; V gene: TRBV27; clone size: NA; D gene: NA; CDR3 protein: CASSLFPGPSVGNEQFF; CDR3 DNA: TGTGCCAGCAGTTTATTTCCGGGGCCATCGGTCGGCAATGAGCAGTTCTTC
J gene: TRBJ1-1; V gene: TRBV28; clone size: NA; D gene: NA; CDR3 protein: CASSHTEAFF; CDR3 DNA: TGTGCCAGCAGCCACACTGAAGCTTTCTTT
J gene: TRBJ2-1; V gene: TRBV14; clone size: NA; D gene: NA; CDR3 protein: CASSHGRVRHEQFF; CDR3 DNA: TGTGCCAGCAGCCATGGTAGGGTTCGGCATGAGCAGTTCTTC
J gene: TRBJ1-2; V gene: TRBV5-1; clone size: few; D gene: NA; CDR3 protein: CASSLGDLPYGYTF; CDR3 DNA: TGCGCCAGCAGCTTGGGGGACTTGCCCTATGGCTACACCTTC
J gene: TRBJ2-3; V gene: TRBV19; clone size: NA; D gene: NA; CDR3 protein: CASSSVARGTDTQYF; CDR3 DNA: TGTGCCAGTAGCTCGGTAGCTCGGGGGACAGATACGCAGTATTTT